Below, 9 T cell receptor beta chains from the same sample are listed, as sequenced in a study of cytomegalovirus exposure and HLA in healthy donors. The PCR contained 60 Vbeta and 13 Jbeta primers. Here immunoSEQ multiplex PCR was the method, and the copy in TCRdb shows in-frame clones only, minus some. The sample holds around 160,000 clones, 70% seen once. Sequencing was carried out using PBMCs. The origin of the receptors is a man between 18 and 35 years old in good health and CMV-seropositive.

The chain has TRBV5-1 and TRBJ2-3; D perhaps matches TRBD2 (5 bases). V lost 0 bases to trimming and J lost 5 bases, with 16 bases between them. CDR3 size: 16 residues. Germline values: CDR1 SGHRS, CDR2 YFSETQ. CDR3 coding DNA: TGCGCCAGCAGCTTGGGTGGCGGGCGAATCGGAGATACGCAGTATTTT. Translated, it gives CASSLGGGRIGDTQYF.

J is TRBJ2-1 and V is TRBV11-3; 7 bases agree with TRBD2. This CDR3 contains 14 residues. V dropped 2 bases and J dropped 6; count of bases not matched to a gene: 4. In germline, CDR1 is SGHNT, CDR2 YENEEA. CDR3 in DNA: TGTGCCAGCAGCTTACAGCGGGACCTCAATGAGCAGTTCTTC. It encodes CASSLQRDLNEQFF.

Only one count was recorded for this clone. The rearrangement uses TRBV19 and TRBJ1-2, with D possibly being TRBD1 (6 bases). This CDR3 has 14 residues. Germline CDR1 is LNHDA and CDR2 is SQIVND (reference sequence). V shed 3 bases and J shed 6 bases, with 14 bases lying between them. CDR3 nucleotides: TGTGCCAGTAGTATGCGTCAGGGGACGGATGGCTACACCTTC. It codes for CASSMRQGTDGYTF.

The rearrangement joins TRBV9 to TRBJ2-2; tentative D call: TRBD2 (5 bases). The CDR3 covers 14 residues. CDR1 is SGDLS and CDR2 is YYNGEE in the germline V gene. V lost 5 bases and J lost 1, with 9 bases in between. CDR3 protein: CASRKSGNTGELFF. The CDR3 DNA reads as TGTGCCAGCAGGAAGAGCGGGAACACCGGGGAGCTGTTTTTT.

The chain is built from TRBV29-1 and TRBJ1-1, with no clear D. Germline V lookup: CDR1 SQVTM, CDR2 ANQGSEA. The CDR3 consists of 13 residues. V lost 0 bases and J lost 2, with 7 bases in between. The CDR3 DNA reads as TGCAGCGTTGAAGAGGCGGGCAACACTGAAGCTTTCTTT. Amino acid sequence: CSVEEAGNTEAFF.

This clone appeared a few times. The chain couples TRBV6-1 to TRBJ1-1; D is uncertain. The CDR3 has 16 amino acids. CDR1 and CDR2 (germline): MNHNS, SASEGT. The V end was cut by 2 bases, the J end by 5 bases, with 18 bases between. CDR3 DNA sequence: TGTGCCAGCAGTGAATTTGGCAAACGAACCGGGACTGAAGCTTTCTTT. Its protein is CASSEFGKRTGTEAFF.

The rearrangement uses TRBV4-2 and TRBJ2-3; 15 positions match TRBD2. The J segment lost 5 bases and the V segment lost 3 bases, leaving 6 bases of the junction unmatched. The CDR3 contains 17 residues. Germline CDR1 LGHNA, CDR2 YNFKEQ. Here the CDR3 DNA reads TGTGCCAGCAGCCATGGGGGACTAGCGGGAGGCGGAGATACGCAGTATTTT. As protein: CASSHGGLAGGGDTQYF.

The rearrangement uses TRBV6-1 and TRBJ1-4; a weak D match, TRBD1 (5 bases). CDR3 length: 13 amino acids. Germline lookup yields CDR1 MNHNS and CDR2 SASEGT. The germline V and J ends were trimmed by 8 bases and 8 bases, with 15 bases remaining between them. The CDR3 bases are TGTGCCAGCTCCGGGGGGGTCCGGGAAAAACTGTTTTTT. Amino acid sequence: CASSGGVREKLFF.

The chain joins TRBV28 to TRBJ2-3, with TRBD2 matching 10 bases. J lost 2 bases, V lost 5 bases, and 10 bases had no gene match. The CDR3 consists of 17 residues. CDR1 and CDR2 from the germline V gene are MDHEN and SYDVKM. CDR3 sequence reads: CASSGGLSGGITDTQYF. The CDR3, as DNA: TGTGCCAGCAGTGGGGGACTTAGCGGGGGGATCACAGATACGCAGTATTTT.